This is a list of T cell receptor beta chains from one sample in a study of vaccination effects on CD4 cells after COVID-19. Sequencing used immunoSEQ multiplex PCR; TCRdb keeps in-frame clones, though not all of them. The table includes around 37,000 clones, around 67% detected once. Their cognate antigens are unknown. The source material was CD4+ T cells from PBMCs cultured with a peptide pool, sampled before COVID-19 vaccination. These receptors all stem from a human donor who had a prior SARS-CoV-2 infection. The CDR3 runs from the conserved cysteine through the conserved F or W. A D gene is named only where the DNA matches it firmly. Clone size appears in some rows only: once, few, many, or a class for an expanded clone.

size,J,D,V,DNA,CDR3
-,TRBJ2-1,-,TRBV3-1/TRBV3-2,TGTGCCAGCAGCCAAGCCGGGGGTAATGAGCAGTTCTTC,CASSQAGGNEQFF
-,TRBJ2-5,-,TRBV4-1,TGCGCCAGCAGCCAAGATTCGCGGTTTTCGACTGAGGCCCAGTACTTC,CASSQDSRFSTEAQYF
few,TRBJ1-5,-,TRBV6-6,TGTGCCAGCAGCTCAGGTTCCGGGCAGCCCCAGCATTTT,CASSSGSGQPQHF
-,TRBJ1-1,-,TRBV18,TGTGCCAGCTCACCACGGCCGCAGGGGTCGACAGAAGCTTTCTTT,CASSPRPQGSTEAFF
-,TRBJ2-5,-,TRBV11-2,TGTGCCAGCAGCTTAGAGGGCAGGGTGGTGATCGAGACCCAGTACTTC,CASSLEGRVVIETQYF
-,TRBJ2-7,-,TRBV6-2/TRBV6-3,TGTGCCAGCAGTTATCCGGGGCTGTACGAGCAGTACTTC,CASSYPGLYEQYF
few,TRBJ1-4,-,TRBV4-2,TGTGCCAGCAGCCTTCGACAGAGTTGGGAAAAACTGTTTTTT,CASSLRQSWEKLFF
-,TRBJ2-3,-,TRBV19,TGTGCCACCCGCGGAGCAGATACGCAGTATTTT,CATRGADTQYF
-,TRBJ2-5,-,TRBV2,TGTGCCAGCAGCCCCGAGCCGGGTCCCCAAGAGACCCAGTACTTC,CASSPEPGPQETQYF
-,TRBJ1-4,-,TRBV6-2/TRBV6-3,TGTGCCAGCAGTTACTCGAGGGGTCGGACGGACGAAAAACTGTTTTTT,CASSYSRGRTDEKLFF
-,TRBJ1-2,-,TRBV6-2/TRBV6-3,TGTGCCAGCAGTTACTCGGCCAGTAACTATGGCTACACCTTC,CASSYSASNYGYTF
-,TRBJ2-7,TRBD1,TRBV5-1,TGCGCCAGCAGCGGGGGACAGGGAAGCTCCTACGAGCAGTACTTC,CASSGGQGSSYEQYF
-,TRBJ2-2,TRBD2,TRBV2,TGTGCCAGCAGTCGACTAGCGGGAGTCAGCACCGGGGAGCTGTTTTTT,CASSRLAGVSTGELFF
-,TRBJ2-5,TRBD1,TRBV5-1,TGCGCCAGCAGGGGGACAGGCCAAGAGACCCAGTACTTC,CASRGTGQETQYF
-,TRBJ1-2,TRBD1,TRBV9,TGTGCCAGCAGCGTAGACGGACAGGGGGTGATTGGCTACACCTTC,CASSVDGQGVIGYTF
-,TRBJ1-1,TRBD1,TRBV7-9,TGTGCCAGCAGCACGTACTTCCCGCGAACAGGGGAGGTTACTGAAGCTTTCTTT,CASSTYFPRTGEVTEAFF
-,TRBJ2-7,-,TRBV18,TGTGCCAGCTCACCGGGTCGAGGGGACTACGAGCAGTACTTC,CASSPGRGDYEQYF
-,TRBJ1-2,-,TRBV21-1,TGTGCCAGCAGGACGGGACAGGGGGCGAACTATGGCTACACCTTC,CASRTGQGANYGYTF
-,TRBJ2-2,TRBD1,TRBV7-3,TGTGCCAGCAGCTCGACGACAGGGAATGAGCTGTTTTTT,CASSSTTGNELFF
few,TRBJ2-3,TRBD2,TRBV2,TGTGCCAGCACTAGCGGGGAACGAGATACGCAGTATTTT,CASTSGERDTQYF
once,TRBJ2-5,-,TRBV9,TGTGCCAGCAGCGTGAACCCTTTGGAGGCCCAGTACTTC,CASSVNPLEAQYF
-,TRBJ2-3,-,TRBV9,TGTGCCAGCAGCGGACGACAGATAACTAGCACAGATACGCAGTATTTT,CASSGRQITSTDTQYF
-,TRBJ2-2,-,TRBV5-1,TGCGCCAGCAGCTTGGCCGCTAGTCCCAACACCGGGGAGCTGTTTTTT,CASSLAASPNTGELFF
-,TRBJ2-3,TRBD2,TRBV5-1,TGCGCCAGCAGCTTGGGTAGCGGGAGGGATACGCAGTATTTT,CASSLGSGRDTQYF
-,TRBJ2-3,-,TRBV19,TGTGCCAGTATGGGACCAAACACAGATACGCAGTATTTT,CASMGPNTDTQYF
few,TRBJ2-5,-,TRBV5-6,TGTGCCAGCAGCTTGGTACCCAGGCGAGAGACCCAGTACTTC,CASSLVPRRETQYF
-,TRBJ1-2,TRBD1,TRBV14,TGTGCCAGCAGCCCGGGACAGTCGAATGGCTACACCTTC,CASSPGQSNGYTF
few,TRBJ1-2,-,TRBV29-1,TGCAGTGCCAGGGAGGAACACTATGGCTACACCTTC,CSAREEHYGYTF
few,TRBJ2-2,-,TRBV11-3,TGTGCCAGCACGAGAGGGAACACCGGGGAGCTGTTTTTT,CASTRGNTGELFF